This T cell receptor beta chain was found in a study of CD8+ T cells in alopecia areata. This clone was counted a few times. V lost 7 bases and J lost 7; bases outside the gene matches: 14. Germline V lookup: CDR1 SGHTA, CDR2 FQGNSA. The CDR3 has 16 amino acids. Sorting separated CD4+ and CD8+ T cells out of PBMCs. Reverse transcription of extracted RNA yielded cDNA, which provided the sequencing template. Using immunoSEQ multiplex PCR, the repertoire was profiled, and TCRdb retains in-frame clones only, with some absent. The table shows over 150,000 clones, with 56% occurring only once. V gene TRBV7-2 combines with J gene TRBJ2-2, with 8 positions matching TRBD2. Source material: CD8+ T cells sorted from blood. The clonotype comes from a human donor in good health. The CDR3 sequence is CASTARGVHPGGELFF. Here the CDR3 DNA reads TGTGCCAGCACCGCGCGGGGGGTCCATCCCGGCGGGGAGCTGTTTTTT. Based on the CDR3 plus reference TRBV7-2 and TRBJ2-2, the full variable domain is GAGVSQSPSNKVTEKGKDVELRCDPISGHTALYWYRQSLGQGLEFLIYFQGNSAPDKSGLPSDRFSAERTGGSVSTLTIQRTQQEDSAVYLCASTARGVHPGGELFFGEGSRLTVL.